The clone carrying this TCR beta chain was counted between two and nine times. These data originate in a study of blood T cell repertoires in COVID-19. Study background: Specimens from acute and convalescent COVID-19 originated in the United States, Italy and Spain.

Trimming removed 3 bases from V and 2 bases from J; junction bases left unmatched: 4. CDR1 and CDR2 (germline): SGHRS, YFSETQ. This CDR3 contains 16 residues. TCRdb keeps only in-frame clones here, not all; method: immunoSEQ multiplex PCR. The table has fewer than 250,000 clones, 84% seen once. Living in 24 US areas, the participants were between about 18 and 90 years of age. The source is a woman aged 40 to 50 who had recovered from COVID-19. This chain links TRBV5-1 with TRBJ2-1; 11 bases are shared with TRBD2. Sequencing was performed on PBMCs or T cells enriched from blood (not recorded which). The CDR3: CASSSTSGRTYNEQFF. CDR3 sequence (DNA): TGCGCCAGCAGCTCTACTAGCGGGAGAACCTACAATGAGCAGTTCTTC.